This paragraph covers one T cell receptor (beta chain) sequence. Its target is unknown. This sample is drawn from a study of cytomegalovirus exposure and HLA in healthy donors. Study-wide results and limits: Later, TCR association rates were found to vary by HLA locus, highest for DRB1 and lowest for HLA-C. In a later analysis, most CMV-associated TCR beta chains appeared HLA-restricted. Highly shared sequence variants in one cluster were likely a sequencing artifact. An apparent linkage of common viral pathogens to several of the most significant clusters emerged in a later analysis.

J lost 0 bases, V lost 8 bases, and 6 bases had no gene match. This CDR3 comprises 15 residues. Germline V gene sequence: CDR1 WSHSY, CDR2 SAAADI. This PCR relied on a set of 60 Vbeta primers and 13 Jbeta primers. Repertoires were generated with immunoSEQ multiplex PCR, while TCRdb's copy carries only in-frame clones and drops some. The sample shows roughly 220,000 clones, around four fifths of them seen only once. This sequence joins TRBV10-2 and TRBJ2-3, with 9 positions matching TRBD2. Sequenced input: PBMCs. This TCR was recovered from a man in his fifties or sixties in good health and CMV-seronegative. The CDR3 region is CASSRLAESTDTQYF. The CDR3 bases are TGCGCCAGCTCACGACTAGCGGAAAGCACAGATACGCAGTATTTT.